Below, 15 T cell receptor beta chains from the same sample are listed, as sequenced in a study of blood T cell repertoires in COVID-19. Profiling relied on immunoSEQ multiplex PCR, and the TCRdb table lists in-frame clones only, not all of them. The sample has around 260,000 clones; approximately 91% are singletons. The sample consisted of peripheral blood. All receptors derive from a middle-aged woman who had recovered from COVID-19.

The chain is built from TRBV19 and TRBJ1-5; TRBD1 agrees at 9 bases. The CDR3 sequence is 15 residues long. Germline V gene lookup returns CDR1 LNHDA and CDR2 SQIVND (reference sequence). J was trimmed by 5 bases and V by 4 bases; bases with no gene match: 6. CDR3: CASSTTGGMHQPQHF. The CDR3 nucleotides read TGTGCCAGTAGTACCACAGGGGGCATGCATCAGCCCCAGCATTTT.

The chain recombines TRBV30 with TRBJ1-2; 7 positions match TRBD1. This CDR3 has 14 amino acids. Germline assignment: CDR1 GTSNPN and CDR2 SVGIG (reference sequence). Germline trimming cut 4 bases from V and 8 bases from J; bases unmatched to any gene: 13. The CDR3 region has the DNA TGTGCCTGGACCCTCATTGGGACAGCCAGCGGCTACACCTTC. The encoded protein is CAWTLIGTASGYTF.

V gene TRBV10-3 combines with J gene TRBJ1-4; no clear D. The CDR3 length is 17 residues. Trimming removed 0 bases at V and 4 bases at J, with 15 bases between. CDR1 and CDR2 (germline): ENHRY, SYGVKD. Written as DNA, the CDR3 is TGTGCCATCAGTGAGTCAGCGGCAGGCGGGAATAATGAAAAACTGTTTTTT. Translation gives CAISESAAGGNNEKLFF.

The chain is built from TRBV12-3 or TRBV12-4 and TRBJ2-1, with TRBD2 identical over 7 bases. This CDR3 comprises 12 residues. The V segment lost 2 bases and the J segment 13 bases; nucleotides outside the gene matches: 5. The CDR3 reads CASSLRREYQFF. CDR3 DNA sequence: TGTGCCAGCAGTTTACGGCGGGAGTATCAGTTCTTC.

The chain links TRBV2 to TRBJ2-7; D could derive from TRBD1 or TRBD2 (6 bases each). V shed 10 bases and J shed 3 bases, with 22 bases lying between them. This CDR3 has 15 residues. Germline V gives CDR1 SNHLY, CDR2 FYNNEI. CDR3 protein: CANRVMGDGGYEQYF. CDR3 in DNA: TGTGCCAACAGGGTTATGGGGGACGGGGGCTACGAGCAGTACTTC.

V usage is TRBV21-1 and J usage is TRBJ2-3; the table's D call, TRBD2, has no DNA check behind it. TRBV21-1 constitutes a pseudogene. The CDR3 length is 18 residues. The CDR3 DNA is TGTGCCAGCAGCAATCGTTCTTTGGGGAGAACTAGCACAGATACGCAGTATTTT. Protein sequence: CASSNRSLGRTSTDTQYF.

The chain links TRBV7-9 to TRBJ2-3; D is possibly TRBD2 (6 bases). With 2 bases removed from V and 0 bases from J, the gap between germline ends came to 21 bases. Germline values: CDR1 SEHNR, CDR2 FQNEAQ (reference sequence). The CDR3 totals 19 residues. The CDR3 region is CASSLTLIATSYSTDTQYF. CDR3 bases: TGTGCCAGCAGCTTAACCCTAATCGCAACTAGCTATAGCACAGATACGCAGTATTTT.

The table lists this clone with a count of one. The CDR3 spells CASSAHMNTEAFF. As DNA, the CDR3 is TGTGCCAGCAGCGCACACATGAACACTGAAGCTTTCTTT. V gene TRBV7-3 combines with J gene TRBJ1-1; D uncertain. Per the germline V gene, CDR1 is SGHTA and CDR2 is FQGTGA. Trimming removed 5 bases from V and 0 bases from J, with 7 bases in between. This CDR3 is 13 amino acids long.

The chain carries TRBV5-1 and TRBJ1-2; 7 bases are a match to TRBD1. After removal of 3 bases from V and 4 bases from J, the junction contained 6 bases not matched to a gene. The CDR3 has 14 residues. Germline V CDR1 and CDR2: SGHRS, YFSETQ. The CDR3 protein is CASSSQGTAYGYTF. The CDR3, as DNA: TGCGCCAGCAGCTCTCAAGGGACAGCCTATGGCTACACCTTC.

Here the CDR3 DNA reads TGCAGCGCCGCAAGGGACTCCTATGGCTACACCTTC. It codes for CSAARDSYGYTF. The rearrangement uses TRBV29-1 and TRBJ1-2; possible D gene TRBD1, 5 bases. V gave up 7 bases and J gave up 4 bases, with 13 bases separating them. CDR3 length: 12 amino acids. Germline CDR1 is SQVTM and CDR2 is ANQGSEA. Full variable domain (outside the CDR3, taken from reference TRBV29-1 and TRBJ1-2): SAVISQKPSRDICQRGTSLTIQCQVDSQVTMMFWYRQQPGQSLTLIATANQGSEATYESGFVIDKFPISRPNLTFSTLTVSNMSPEDSSIYLCSAARDSYGYTFGSGTRLTVV.

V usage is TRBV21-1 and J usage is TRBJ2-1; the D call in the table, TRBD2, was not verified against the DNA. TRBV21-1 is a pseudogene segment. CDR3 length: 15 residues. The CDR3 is CASSKTGRDWGEQFF. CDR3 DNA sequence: TGTGCCAGCAGCAAAACCGGGAGGGACTGGGGTGAGCAGTTCTTC.

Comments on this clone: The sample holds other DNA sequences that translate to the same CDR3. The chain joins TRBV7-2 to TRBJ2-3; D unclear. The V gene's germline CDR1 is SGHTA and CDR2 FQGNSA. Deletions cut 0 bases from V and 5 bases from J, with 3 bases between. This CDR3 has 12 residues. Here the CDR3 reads CASSLAQDTQYF. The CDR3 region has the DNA TGTGCCAGCAGCTTAGCCCAAGATACGCAGTATTTT. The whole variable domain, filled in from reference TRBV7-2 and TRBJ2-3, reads GAGVSQSPSNKVTEKGKDVELRCDPISGHTALYWYRQSLGQGLEFLIYFQGNSAPDKSGLPSDRFSAERTGGSVSTLTIQRTQQEDSAVYLCASSLAQDTQYFGPGTRLTVL.

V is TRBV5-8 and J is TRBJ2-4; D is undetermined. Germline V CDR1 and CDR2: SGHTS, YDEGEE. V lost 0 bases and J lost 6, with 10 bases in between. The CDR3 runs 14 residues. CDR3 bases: TGTGCCAGCAGCTTGGCCGGGTCAACAAACATTCAGTACTTC. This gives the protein CASSLAGSTNIQYF.

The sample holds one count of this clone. The CDR3 sequence is CAWTLEITQTQYF. CDR3 DNA sequence: TGTGCCTGGACTCTAGAGATTACGCAGACCCAGTACTTC. The chain combines TRBV30 with TRBJ2-5; D uncertain. The CDR3 has 13 amino acids. Germline CDR1 GTSNPN, CDR2 SVGIG (reference sequence). Trimming took off 4 bases at V and 6 bases at J, with 15 bases between the two ends.

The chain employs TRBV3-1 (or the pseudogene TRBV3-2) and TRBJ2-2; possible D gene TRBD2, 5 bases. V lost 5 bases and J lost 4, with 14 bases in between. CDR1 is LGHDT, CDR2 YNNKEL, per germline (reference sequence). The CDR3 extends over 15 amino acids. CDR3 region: CASSFTSGLTGELFF. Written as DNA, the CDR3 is TGTGCCAGCAGCTTTACAAGCGGCCTCACCGGGGAGCTGTTTTTT.